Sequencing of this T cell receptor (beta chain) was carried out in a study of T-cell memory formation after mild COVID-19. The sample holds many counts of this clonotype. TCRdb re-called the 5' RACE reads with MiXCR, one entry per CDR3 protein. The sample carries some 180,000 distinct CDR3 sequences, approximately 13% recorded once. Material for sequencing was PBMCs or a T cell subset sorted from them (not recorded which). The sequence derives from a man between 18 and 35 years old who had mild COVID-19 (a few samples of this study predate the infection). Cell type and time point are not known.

CDR3 sequence reads: CASSFPGTGELFF. As DNA, the CDR3 is TGTGCCAGCAGTTTTCCGGGGACCGGGGAGCTGTTTTTT. V gene TRBV12-3 or TRBV12-4 combines with J gene TRBJ2-2; maybe TRBD2 (5 bases). This CDR3 has 13 amino acids. V was clipped by 3 bases and J by 5 bases, with 7 bases between them.